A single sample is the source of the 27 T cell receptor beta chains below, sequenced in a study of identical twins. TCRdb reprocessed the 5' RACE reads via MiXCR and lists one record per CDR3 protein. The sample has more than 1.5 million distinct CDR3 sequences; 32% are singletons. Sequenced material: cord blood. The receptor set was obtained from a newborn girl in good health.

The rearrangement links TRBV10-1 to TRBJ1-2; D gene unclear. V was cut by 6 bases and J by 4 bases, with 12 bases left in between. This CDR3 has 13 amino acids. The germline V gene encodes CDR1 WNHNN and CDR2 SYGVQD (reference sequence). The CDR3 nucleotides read TGCGCCAGCAGCGTCGGCGCCCTCTATGGCTACACCTTC. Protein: CASSVGALYGYTF.

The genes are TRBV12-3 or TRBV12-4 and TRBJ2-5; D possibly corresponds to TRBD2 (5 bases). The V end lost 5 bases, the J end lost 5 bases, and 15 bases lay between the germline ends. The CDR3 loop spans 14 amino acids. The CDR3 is CASSPGSAGETQYF. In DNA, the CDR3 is TGTGCCAGCAGTCCCGGTTCGGCGGGCGAGACCCAGTACTTC.

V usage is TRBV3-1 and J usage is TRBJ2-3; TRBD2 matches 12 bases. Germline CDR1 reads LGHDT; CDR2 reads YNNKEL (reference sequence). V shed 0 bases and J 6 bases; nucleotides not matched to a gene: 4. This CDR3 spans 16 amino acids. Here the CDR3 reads CASSQDSTSGGDTQYF. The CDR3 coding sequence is TGTGCCAGCAGCCAAGATTCTACTAGCGGGGGGGATACGCAGTATTTT.

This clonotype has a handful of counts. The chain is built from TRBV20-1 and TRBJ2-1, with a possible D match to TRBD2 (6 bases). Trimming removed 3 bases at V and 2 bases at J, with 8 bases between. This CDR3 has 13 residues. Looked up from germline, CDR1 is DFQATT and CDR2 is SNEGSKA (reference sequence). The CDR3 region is CSASGRPYNEQFF. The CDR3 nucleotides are TGCAGTGCTAGCGGGAGACCCTACAATGAGCAGTTCTTC.

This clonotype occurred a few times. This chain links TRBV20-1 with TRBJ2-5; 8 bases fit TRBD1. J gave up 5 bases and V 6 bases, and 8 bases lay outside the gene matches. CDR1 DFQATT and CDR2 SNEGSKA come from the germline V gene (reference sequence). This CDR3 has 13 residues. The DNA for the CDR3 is TGCAGTGCCAAGCAGGGGGCGAAGGAGACCCAGTACTTC. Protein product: CSAKQGAKETQYF.

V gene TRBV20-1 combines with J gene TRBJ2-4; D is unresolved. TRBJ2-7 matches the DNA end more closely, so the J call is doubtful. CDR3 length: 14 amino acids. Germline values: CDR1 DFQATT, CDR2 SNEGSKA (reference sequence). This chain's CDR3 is CSARDPSGLYEQYF. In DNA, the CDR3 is TGCAGTGCTAGAGACCCATCAGGCCTCTACGAGCAGTACTTC.

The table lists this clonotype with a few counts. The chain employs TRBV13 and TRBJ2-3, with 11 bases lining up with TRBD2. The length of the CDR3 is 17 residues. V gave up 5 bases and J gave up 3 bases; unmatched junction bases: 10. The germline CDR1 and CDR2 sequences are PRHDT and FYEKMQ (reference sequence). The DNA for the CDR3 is TGTGCCAGCAGCGCCACTAGCGGGGGATTTCGAACAGATACGCAGTATTTT. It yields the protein CASSATSGGFRTDTQYF.

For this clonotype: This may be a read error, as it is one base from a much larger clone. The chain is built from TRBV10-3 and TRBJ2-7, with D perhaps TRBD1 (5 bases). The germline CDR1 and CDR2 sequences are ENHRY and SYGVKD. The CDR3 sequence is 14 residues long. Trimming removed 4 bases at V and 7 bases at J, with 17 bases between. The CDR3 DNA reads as TGTGCCATCAGTGCCGCAGGGCTAGAAAATGAGCAGTACTTC. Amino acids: CAISAAGLENEQYF.

CDR3 amino acids: CASSLAEAGGMYEQYF. The CDR3 region has the DNA TGTGCCAGCAGCTTAGCTGAAGCGGGAGGGATGTATGAGCAGTACTTC. This rearrangement joins TRBV7-2 to TRBJ2-7; TRBD2 matches at 10 bases. Germline CDR1 reads SGHTA; CDR2 reads FQGNSA. This CDR3 is 16 amino acids long. V trimming: 0 bases; J trimming: 7 bases; junction bases outside the gene matches: 9.

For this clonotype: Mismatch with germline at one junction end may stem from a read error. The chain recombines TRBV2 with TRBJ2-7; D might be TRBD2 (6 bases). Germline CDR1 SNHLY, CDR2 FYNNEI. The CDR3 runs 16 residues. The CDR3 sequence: CASNLRRISGSYVQYF. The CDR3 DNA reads TGTGCCAGCAATCTAAGGAGGATTAGCGGCTCCTACGTGCAGTACTTC.

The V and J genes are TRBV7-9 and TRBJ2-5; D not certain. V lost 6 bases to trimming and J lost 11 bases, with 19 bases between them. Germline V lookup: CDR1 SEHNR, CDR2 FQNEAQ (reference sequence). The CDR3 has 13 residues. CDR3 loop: CASRRTEYNEQYF. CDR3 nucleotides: TGTGCCAGCAGGCGGACGGAATACAATGAGCAGTACTTC. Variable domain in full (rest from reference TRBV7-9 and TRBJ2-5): DTGVSQNPRHKITKRGQNVTFRCDPISEHNRLYWYRQTLGQGPEFLTYFQNEAQLEKSRLLSDRFSAERPKGSFSTLEIQRTEQGDSAMYLCASRRTEYNEQYFGPGTRLLVL.

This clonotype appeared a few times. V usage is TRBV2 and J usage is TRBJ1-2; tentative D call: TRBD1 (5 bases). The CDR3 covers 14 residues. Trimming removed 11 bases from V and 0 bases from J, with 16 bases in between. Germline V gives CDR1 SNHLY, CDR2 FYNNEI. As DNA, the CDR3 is TGTGCCTACCAAAACAGGCTAGCTAACTATGGCTACACCTTC. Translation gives CAYQNRLANYGYTF.

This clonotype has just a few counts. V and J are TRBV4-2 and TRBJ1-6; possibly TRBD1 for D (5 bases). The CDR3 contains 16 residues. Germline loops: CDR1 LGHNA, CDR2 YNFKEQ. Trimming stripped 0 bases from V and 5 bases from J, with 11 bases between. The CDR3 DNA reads TGTGCCAGCAGCCAAGATAGGGGCGGTAATAATTCACCCCTCCACTTT. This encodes CASSQDRGGNNSPLHF.

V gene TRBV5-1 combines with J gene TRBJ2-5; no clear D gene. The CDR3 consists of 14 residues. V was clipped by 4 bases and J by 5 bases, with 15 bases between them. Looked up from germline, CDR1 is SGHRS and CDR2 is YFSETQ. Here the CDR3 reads CASSRSTLEETQYF. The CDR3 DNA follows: TGCGCCAGCAGCCGTTCTACTTTGGAGGAGACCCAGTACTTC. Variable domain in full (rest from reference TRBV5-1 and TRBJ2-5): KAGVTQTPRYLIKTRGQQVTLSCSPISGHRSVSWYQQTPGQGLQFLFEYFSETQRNKGNFPGRFSGRQFSNSRSEMNVSTLELGDSALYLCASSRSTLEETQYFGPGTRLLVL.

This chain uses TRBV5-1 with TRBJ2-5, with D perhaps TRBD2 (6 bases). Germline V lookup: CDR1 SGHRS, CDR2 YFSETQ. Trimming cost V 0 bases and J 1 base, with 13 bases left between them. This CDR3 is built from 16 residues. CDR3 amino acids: CASSLDGCGVQETQYF. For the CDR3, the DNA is TGCGCCAGCAGCTTGGATGGGTGCGGGGTCCAAGAGACCCAGTACTTC.

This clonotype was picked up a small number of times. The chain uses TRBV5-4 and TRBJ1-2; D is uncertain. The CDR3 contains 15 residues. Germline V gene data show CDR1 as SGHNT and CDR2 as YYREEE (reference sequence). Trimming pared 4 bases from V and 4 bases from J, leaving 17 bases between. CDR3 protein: CASSHPATLTYGYTF. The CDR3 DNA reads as TGTGCCAGCAGCCACCCCGCTACGCTTACCTATGGCTACACCTTC.

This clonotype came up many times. The CDR3 DNA reads as TGTGCCACCAGCCAGACAGCCAGCTCCTACAATGAGCAGTTCTTC. It specifies CATSQTASSYNEQFF. The chain recombines TRBV24-1 with TRBJ2-1; the D gene is possibly TRBD1 (5 bases). The CDR3 length is 15 residues. Germline CDR1 is KGHDR and CDR2 is SFDVKD. Trimming took off 7 bases at V and 0 bases at J, with 12 bases between the two ends.

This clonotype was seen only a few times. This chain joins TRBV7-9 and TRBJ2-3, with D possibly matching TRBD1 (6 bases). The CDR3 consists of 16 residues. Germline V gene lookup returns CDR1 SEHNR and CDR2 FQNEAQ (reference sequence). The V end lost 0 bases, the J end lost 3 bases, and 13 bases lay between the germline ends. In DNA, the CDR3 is TGTGCCAGCAGCTTAGCGAATTCGGGGACAACAGATACGCAGTATTTT. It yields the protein CASSLANSGTTDTQYF.

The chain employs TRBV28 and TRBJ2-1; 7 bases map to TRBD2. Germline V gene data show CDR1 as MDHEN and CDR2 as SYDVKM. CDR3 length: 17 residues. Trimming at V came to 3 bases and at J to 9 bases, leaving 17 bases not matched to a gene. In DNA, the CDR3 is TGTGCCAGCAGTTTCGATTGGTGGACTAGGGGAGCGCTTGAGCAGTTCTTC. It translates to CASSFDWWTRGALEQFF.

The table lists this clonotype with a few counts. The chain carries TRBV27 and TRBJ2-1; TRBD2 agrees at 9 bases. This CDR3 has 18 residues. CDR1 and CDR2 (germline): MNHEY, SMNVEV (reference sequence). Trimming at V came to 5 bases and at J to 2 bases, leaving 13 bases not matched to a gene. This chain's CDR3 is CASSPIIPLAGPYNEQFF. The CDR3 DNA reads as TGTGCCAGCAGTCCGATCATCCCTCTAGCGGGGCCCTACAATGAGCAGTTCTTC.

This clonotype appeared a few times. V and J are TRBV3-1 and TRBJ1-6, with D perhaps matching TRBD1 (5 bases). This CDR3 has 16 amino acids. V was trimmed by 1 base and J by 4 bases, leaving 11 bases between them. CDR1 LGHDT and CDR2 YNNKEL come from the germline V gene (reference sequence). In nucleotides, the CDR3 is TGTGCCAGCAGCCAAGGGGGCGCGGGATATAATTCACCCCTCCACTTT. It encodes CASSQGGAGYNSPLHF.

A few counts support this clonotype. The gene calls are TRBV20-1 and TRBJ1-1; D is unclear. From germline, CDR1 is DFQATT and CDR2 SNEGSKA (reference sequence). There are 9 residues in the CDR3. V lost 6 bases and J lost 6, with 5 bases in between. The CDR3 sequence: CSASAEAFF. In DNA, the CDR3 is TGCAGTGCGTCCGCTGAAGCTTTCTTT.

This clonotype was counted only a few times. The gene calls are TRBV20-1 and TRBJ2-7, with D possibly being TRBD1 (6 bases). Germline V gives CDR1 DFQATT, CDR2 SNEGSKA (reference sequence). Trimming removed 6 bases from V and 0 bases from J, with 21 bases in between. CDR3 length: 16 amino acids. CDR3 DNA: TGCAGTGCCCGATTACCTCGTGGGGGCAGCTCCTACGAGCAGTACTTC. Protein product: CSARLPRGGSSYEQYF.

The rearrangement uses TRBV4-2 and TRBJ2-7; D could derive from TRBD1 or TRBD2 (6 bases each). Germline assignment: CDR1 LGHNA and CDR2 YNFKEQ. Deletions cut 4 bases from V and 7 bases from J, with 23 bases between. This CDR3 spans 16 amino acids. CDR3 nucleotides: TGTGCCAGCAGCCCACTACTGGGGGGCTTATACAATGAGCAGTACTTC. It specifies CASSPLLGGLYNEQYF.

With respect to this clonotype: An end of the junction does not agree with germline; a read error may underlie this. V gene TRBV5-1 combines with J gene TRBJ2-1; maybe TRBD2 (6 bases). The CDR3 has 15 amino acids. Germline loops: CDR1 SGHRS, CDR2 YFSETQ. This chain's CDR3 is CASSQRVSSYNERYF. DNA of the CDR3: TGCGCCAGCAGCCAGCGGGTTAGCTCCTACAATGAGCGGTACTTC. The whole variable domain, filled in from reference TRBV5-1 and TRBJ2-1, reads KAGVTQTPRYLIKTRGQQVTLSCSPISGHRSVSWYQQTPGQGLQFLFEYFSETQRNKGNFPGRFSGRQFSNSRSEMNVSTLELGDSALYLCASSQRVSSYNERYFGPGTRLTVL.

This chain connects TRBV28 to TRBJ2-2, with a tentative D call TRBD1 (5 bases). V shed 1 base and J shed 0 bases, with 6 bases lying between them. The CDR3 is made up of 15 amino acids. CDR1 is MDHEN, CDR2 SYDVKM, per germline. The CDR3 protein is CASSLSRANTGELFF. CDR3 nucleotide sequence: TGTGCCAGCAGTTTATCCAGGGCGAACACCGGGGAGCTGTTTTTT.

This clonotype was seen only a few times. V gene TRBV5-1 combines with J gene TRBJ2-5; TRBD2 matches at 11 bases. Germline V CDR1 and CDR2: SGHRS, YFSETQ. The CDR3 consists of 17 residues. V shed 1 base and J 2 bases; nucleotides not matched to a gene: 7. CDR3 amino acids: CASSLTSSGGPQETQYF. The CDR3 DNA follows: TGCGCCAGCAGCTTGACGTCTAGCGGGGGGCCACAAGAGACCCAGTACTTC.